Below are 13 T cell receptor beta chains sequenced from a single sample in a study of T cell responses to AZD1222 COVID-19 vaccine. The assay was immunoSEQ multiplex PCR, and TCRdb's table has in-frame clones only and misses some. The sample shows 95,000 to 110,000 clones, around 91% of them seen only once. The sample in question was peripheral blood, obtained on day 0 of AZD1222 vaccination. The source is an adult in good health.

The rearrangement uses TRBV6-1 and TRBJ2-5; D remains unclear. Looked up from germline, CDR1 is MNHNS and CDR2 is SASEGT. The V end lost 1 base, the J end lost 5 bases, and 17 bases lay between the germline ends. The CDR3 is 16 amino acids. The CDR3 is CASSEGRRALGETQYF. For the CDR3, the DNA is TGTGCCAGCAGTGAAGGACGACGAGCGTTGGGGGAGACCCAGTACTTC.

This CDR3 reads CASRRQARGEGYTF. The CDR3 bases are TGTGCCAGTCGACGACAGGCCCGTGGTGAAGGCTACACCTTC. The rearrangement links TRBV19 to TRBJ1-2, with D maybe TRBD1 (6 bases). Trimming left V 8 bases short and J 8 bases short, with 21 bases between. CDR1 and CDR2 (germline): LNHDA, SQIVND (reference sequence). This CDR3 comprises 14 residues.

CDR3 bases: TGTGCCAGCAGCTTGGGGGGCGCTAGGTACGAGCAGTACTTC. Translating it yields CASSLGGARYEQYF. The chain employs TRBV5-5 and TRBJ2-7; D is possibly TRBD1 (5 bases). Per germline, CDR1 SGHKS and CDR2 YYEKEE (reference sequence). The CDR3 sequence is 14 residues long. The V end lost 0 bases, the J end lost 4 bases, and 11 bases lay between the germline ends.

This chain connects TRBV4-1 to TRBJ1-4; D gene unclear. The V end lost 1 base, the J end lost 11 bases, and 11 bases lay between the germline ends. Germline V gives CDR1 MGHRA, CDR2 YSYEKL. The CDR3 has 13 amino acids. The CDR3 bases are TGCGCCAGCAGCCAAGGTAACGGCAGGAAACTGTTTTTT. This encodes CASSQGNGRKLFF.

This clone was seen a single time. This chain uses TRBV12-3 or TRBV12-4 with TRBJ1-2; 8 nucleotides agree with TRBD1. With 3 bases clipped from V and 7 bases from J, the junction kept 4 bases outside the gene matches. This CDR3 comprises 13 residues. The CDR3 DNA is TGTGCCAGCAGTTTTATTGGGACAGGTGGCTACACCTTC. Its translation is CASSFIGTGGYTF.

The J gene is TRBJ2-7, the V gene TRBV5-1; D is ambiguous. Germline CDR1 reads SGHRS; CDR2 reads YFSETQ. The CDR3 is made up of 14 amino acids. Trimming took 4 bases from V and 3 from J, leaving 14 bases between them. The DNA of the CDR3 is TGCGCCAGCAGCCCCCTTGGTGCCCACTACGAGCAGTACTTC. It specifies CASSPLGAHYEQYF.

The CDR3, as DNA: TGTGCCAGCACCCGGGACAGTTCGAGCTCCTACGAGCAGTACTTC. Its translation is CASTRDSSSSYEQYF. The chain recombines TRBV6-1 with TRBJ2-7, with TRBD1 matching 7 bases. Trimming cost V 7 bases and J 0 bases; bases outside gene matches: 9. The CDR3 has 15 amino acids. Germline V lookup: CDR1 MNHNS, CDR2 SASEGT.

The chain's CDR3 is CASSLGWDRGNEQFF. The DNA of the CDR3 is TGTGCCAGCAGCTTAGGTTGGGACAGGGGCAATGAGCAGTTCTTC. V gene TRBV7-9 combines with J gene TRBJ2-1, with 10 nucleotides matching TRBD1. The CDR3 extends over 15 amino acids. V lost 1 base to trimming and J lost 6 bases; unmatched junction nucleotides: 3. Germline V gene sequence: CDR1 SEHNR, CDR2 FQNEAQ (reference sequence). The whole variable domain, filled in from reference TRBV7-9 and TRBJ2-1, reads DTGVSQNPRHKITKRGQNVTFRCDPISEHNRLYWYRQTLGQGPEFLTYFQNEAQLEKSRLLSDRFSAERPKGSFSTLEIQRTEQGDSAMYLCASSLGWDRGNEQFFGPGTRLTVL.

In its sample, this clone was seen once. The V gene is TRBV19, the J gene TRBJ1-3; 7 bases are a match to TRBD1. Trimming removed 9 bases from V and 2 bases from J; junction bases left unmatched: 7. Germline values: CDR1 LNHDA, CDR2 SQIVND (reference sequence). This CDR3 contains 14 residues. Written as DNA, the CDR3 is TGTGCCAGCCGGGACAGTGGGACTGGAAACACCATATATTTT. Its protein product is CASRDSGTGNTIYF.

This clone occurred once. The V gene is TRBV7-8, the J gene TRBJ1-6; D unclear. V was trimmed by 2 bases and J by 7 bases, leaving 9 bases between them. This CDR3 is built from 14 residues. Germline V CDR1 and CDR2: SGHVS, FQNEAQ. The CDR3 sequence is CASSLSTRNSPLHF. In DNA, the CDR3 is TGTGCCAGCAGCTTATCTACGAGGAATTCACCCCTCCACTTT. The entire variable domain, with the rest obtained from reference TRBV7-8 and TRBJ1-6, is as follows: GAGVSQSPRYKVAKRGQDVALRCDPISGHVSLFWYQQALGQGPEFLTYFQNEAQLDKSGLPSDRFFAERPEGSVSTLKIQRTQQEDSAVYLCASSLSTRNSPLHFGNGTRLTVT.

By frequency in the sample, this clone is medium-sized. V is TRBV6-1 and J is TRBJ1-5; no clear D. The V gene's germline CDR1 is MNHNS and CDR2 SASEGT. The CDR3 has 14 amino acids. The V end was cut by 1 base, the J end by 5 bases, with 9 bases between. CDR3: CASSEGMEDQPQHF. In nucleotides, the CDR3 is TGTGCCAGCAGTGAAGGCATGGAAGATCAGCCCCAGCATTTT.

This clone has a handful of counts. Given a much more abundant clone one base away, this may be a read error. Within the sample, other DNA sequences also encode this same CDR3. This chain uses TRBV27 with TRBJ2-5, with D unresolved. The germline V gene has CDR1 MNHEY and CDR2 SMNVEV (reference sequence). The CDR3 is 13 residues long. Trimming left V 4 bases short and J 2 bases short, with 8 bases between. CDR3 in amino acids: CASSSRWQETQYF. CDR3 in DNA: TGTGCCAGCAGTTCCCGTTGGCAAGAGACCCAGTACTTC.

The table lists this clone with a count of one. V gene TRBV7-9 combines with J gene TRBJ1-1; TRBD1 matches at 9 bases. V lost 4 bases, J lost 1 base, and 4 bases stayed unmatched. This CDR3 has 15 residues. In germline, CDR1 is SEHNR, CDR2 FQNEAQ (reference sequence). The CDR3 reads CASSSGTGRNTEAFF. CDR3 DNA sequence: TGTGCCAGCAGCTCCGGGACAGGGAGGAACACTGAAGCTTTCTTT. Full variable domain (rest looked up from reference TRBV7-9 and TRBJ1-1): DTGVSQNPRHKITKRGQNVTFRCDPISEHNRLYWYRQTLGQGPEFLTYFQNEAQLEKSRLLSDRFSAERPKGSFSTLEIQRTEQGDSAMYLCASSSGTGRNTEAFFGQGTRLTVV.